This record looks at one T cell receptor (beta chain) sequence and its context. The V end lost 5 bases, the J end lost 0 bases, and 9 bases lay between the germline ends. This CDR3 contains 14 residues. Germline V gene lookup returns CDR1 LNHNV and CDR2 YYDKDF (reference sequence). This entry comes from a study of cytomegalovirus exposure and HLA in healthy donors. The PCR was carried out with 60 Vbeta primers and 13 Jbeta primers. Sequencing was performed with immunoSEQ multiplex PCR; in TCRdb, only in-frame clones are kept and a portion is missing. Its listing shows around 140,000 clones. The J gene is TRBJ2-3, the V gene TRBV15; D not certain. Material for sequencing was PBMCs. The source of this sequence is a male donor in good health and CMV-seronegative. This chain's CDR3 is CATSGKPSTDTQYF. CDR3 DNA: TGTGCCACCAGCGGCAAACCTAGCACAGATACGCAGTATTTT.